This T cell receptor beta chain stems from a study of OX40 agonist ivuxolimab in advanced cancers. Describing the broader study: Ivuxolimab was a fully human IgG2 agonistic monoclonal antibody targeting the costimulatory receptor OX40 (CD134). Intravenous ivuxolimab was administered to patients every 2 weeks at six dose levels: 0.01, 0.1, 0.3, 1.5, 3 and 10 mg/kg. Patients were allowed to have had prior anti-PD-1, anti-PD-L1 or anti-CTLA-4 therapy, and 40% of the dose-escalation patients had previously received checkpoint inhibitors. Peripheral TCRbeta sequencing aimed to test whether ivuxolimab altered TCR sequence diversity and caused clonal T-cell expansion. The paper covers the monotherapy dose-escalation part of the phase I ivuxolimab trial, which included N of about 56 patients. Among the roughly 52 dose-escalation patients, approximately 20 had hepatocellular carcinoma, roughly 15 melanoma, 9 renal cell carcinoma and 9 head and neck cancer. Partial responses were achieved by three dose-escalation patients, of whom one had hepatocellular carcinoma and two had cutaneous melanoma. In the dose-escalation cohort, roughly 80% of patients were male, and the mean age was approximately 60 years, with a range of roughly 23 to 85. Results the study describes overall, beyond this receptor: In partial responders in the 0.1-3.0 mg/kg groups, normalized peripheral clonal expansion was found to be among the lowest, especially among CD8+ T cells. Low levels of normalized T-cell clonal expansion were also shown by some nonresponding patients. After ivuxolimab, more expanded clones were found on average in CD8+ T cells than in CD4+ T cells. Which antigens the clonally expanded peripheral T cells were specific for was not determined. At doses of 0.1 to 3.0 mg/kg, clonal expansion of both CD4+ and CD8+ blood T cells was observed from baseline to week 6.

To sequence the TCRbeta CDR3 region, genomic DNA was isolated from the sorted cells. The immunoSEQ Assay was used for sequencing of TCRbeta CDR3 regions. TCRdb took this table from immuneACCESS and kept in-frame rearrangements with V and J called. Such tables lack part of the clones; where checked against another copy, unresolved V genes explain under half of the gap, and the rest is unexplained. The sample table shows 60,000 to 100,000 clones, and roughly 80% are seen once. 0.45% to 0.65% of the sample is taken by the ten largest. CDR1 and CDR2 were assigned from the germline V gene (reference sequence) as SEHNR and FQNEAQ. V drops 1 base and J drops 5 bases, leaving 8 bases in between. From the cysteine through the phenylalanine, the CDR3 covers 13 amino acids. The read is trimmed to its CDR3 DNA, 39 bases read in frame from base 1. About this clone: Its cognate antigen has yet to be identified. No qualities accompany the bases; no much larger clone lies one base away.

The trial excluded patients who had a history of autoimmune disease or who were on systemic immunosuppression. Peripheral blood for TCR sequencing was drawn from every dose cohort at baseline, at cycle 4 day 1 and at cycle 7 day 1. The samples were taken from a phase I, first-in-human, multicenter, open-label dose-escalation trial of ivuxolimab. Adults with locally advanced or metastatic melanoma, renal cell, hepatocellular, or head and neck squamous cell carcinoma were enrolled in the trial. Before TCR sequencing, CD4+ and CD8+ T cells were separately sorted from peripheral blood. The sequence was obtained from an adult with an advanced solid tumor such as melanoma, head and neck, liver or kidney cancer. Recombination joined TRBV7-9 with TRBJ1-1; the D gene is perhaps TRBD1, on 5 matching bases. The sequencing used CD4+ or CD8+ T cells sorted from blood, collected in a trial of the OX40 agonist ivuxolimab. The DNA reads as follows: TGTGCCAGCAGCTTAGAGGGGAATACTGAAGCTTTCTTT. Protein translation: CASSLEGNTEAFF.